These T cell receptor beta chains were read from a single sample in a study of blood T cell repertoires in COVID-19. Measured with immunoSEQ multiplex PCR; TCRdb has only the in-frame clones, and not every one. Among hundreds of thousands of clones listed, approximately 83% were seen once. Sequenced sample: PBMCs or T cells enriched from blood (not recorded which). These TCRs come from a woman aged 40 to 49 who had been exposed to COVID-19. Each CDR3 is given with its conserved first and last residue. The order of the fields is clone size, D gene, V gene, J gene, CDR3 protein, CDR3 DNA. A D gene is named only where the DNA matches it firmly. The size entry is marked missing in some rows and otherwise reads once, few, many or a size class.

many	-	TRBV5-4	TRBJ1-1	CASSLSEGVNTEAFF	TGTGCCAGCAGCTTGAGTGAGGGGGTGAACACTGAAGCTTTCTTT
-	-	TRBV2	TRBJ1-6	CASSGDSSQNSPLHF	TGTGCCAGCAGTGGCGACAGCAGCCAAAATTCACCCCTCCACTTT
-	-	TRBV5-6	TRBJ2-7	CASSWRGGEQYF	TGTGCCAGCAGCTGGAGGGGGGGCGAGCAGTACTTC
-	-	TRBV19	TRBJ1-1	CASELGQGWTEAFF	TGTGCCAGTGAACTTGGGCAGGGTTGGACTGAAGCTTTCTTT
-	-	TRBV5-8	TRBJ2-3	CASSLRGADTDTQYF	TGTGCCAGCAGCTTGCGGGGGGCGGACACAGATACGCAGTATTTT
-	TRBD2	TRBV4-3	TRBJ2-3	CASSQVGAGGRTDTQYF	TGCGCCAGCAGCCAAGTTGGGGCGGGGGGGAGGACAGATACGCAGTATTTT
-	-	TRBV9	TRBJ2-2	CASSVAPPGVGPGELFF	TGTGCCAGCAGCGTCGCCCCCCCGGGGGTAGGTCCCGGGGAGCTGTTTTTT
-	TRBD2	TRBV6-5	TRBJ2-7	CASSLNSGGTYEQYF	TGTGCCAGCAGTTTAAATAGCGGGGGTACCTACGAGCAGTACTTC
-	-	TRBV7-3	TRBJ1-1	CASSLGTGRNTEAFF	TGTGCCAGCAGCTTAGGTACAGGGAGGAACACTGAAGCTTTCTTT
-	-	TRBV6-5	TRBJ1-6	CASSYSIPGAKAPLHF	TGTGCCAGCAGTTACTCGATCCCAGGGGCTAAAGCACCCCTCCACTTT
-	TRBD1	TRBV30	TRBJ1-4	CAWSHGTGRVGEKLFF	TGTGCCTGGAGCCACGGGACAGGGCGTGTGGGTGAAAAACTGTTTTTT
-	TRBD1	TRBV12-5	TRBJ2-7	CASGKGQGYEQYF	TGTGCTAGTGGTAAAGGACAGGGCTACGAGCAGTACTTC
many	TRBD2	TRBV4-2	TRBJ2-3	CASSQGLALGADTQYF	TGTGCCAGCAGCCAAGGACTAGCGCTAGGGGCAGATACGCAGTATTTT
-	TRBD1	TRBV27	TRBJ1-6	CASRPPGQGATLHF	TGTGCCAGCAGGCCACCGGGACAGGGTGCTACCCTCCACTTT
once	TRBD1	TRBV29-1	TRBJ1-3	CSVWDRGSGNTIYF	TGCAGCGTTTGGGACAGGGGATCTGGAAACACCATATATTTT
-	TRBD1	TRBV28	TRBJ1-2	CASSTRQGYGYTF	TGTGCCAGCAGTACCCGACAGGGCTATGGCTACACCTTC
-	-	TRBV24-1	TRBJ1-3	CATSDQIPETRRRNTIYF	TGTGCCACCAGTGACCAAATCCCGGAGACTCGGAGGAGAAACACCATATATTTT
-	TRBD1	TRBV6-5	TRBJ2-2	CASRRQGADTGELFF	TGTGCCAGCAGACGACAGGGGGCGGACACCGGGGAGCTGTTTTTT
-	-	TRBV11-3	TRBJ2-2	CASSPRTSTGELFF	TGTGCCAGCAGCCCCAGAACAAGCACCGGGGAGCTGTTTTTT
-	-	TRBV5-4	TRBJ2-1	CASSLLLDYNEQFF	TGTGCCAGCAGCTTGCTTCTAGACTACAATGAGCAGTTCTTC
-	TRBD2	TRBV5-1	TRBJ2-5	CASSLGLAGASQETQYF	TGCGCCAGCAGCTTGGGACTAGCGGGGGCCTCGCAAGAGACCCAGTACTTC
many	TRBD2	TRBV5-1	TRBJ2-5	CASSRASGLLQETQYF	TGCGCCAGCAGCCGTGCGTCGGGACTACTCCAAGAGACCCAGTACTTC
-	TRBD1	TRBV7-2	TRBJ2-7	CASKMGTGAYEQYF	TGTGCCAGCAAAATGGGGACAGGAGCCTACGAGCAGTACTTC
-	-	TRBV10-3	TRBJ2-7	CAITQDREGYEQYF	TGTGCCATCACCCAGGACAGGGAGGGCTACGAGCAGTATTTC
-	-	TRBV28	TRBJ2-7	CASSLGGTVTYEQYF	TGTGCCAGCAGTTTAGGGGGGACCGTCACCTACGAGCAGTACTTC
few	TRBD1	TRBV28	TRBJ1-1	CASSKTGTVNTEAFF	TGTGCCAGCAGCAAAACCGGGACAGTGAACACTGAAGCTTTCTTT
-	TRBD1	TRBV7-9	TRBJ1-6	CASSPPGQGISPLHF	TGTGCCAGCAGCCCACCGGGACAGGGCATTTCACCCCTCCACTTT
-	TRBD2	TRBV9	TRBJ2-3	CASSGDGTSANTQYF	TGTGCCAGCAGCGGAGACGGGACTAGTGCAAATACGCAGTATTTT
few	-	TRBV28	TRBJ2-2	CASTLGGASNTGELFF	TGTGCCAGCACCCTTGGGGGGGCCAGCAACACCGGGGAGCTGTTTTTT
-	-	TRBV27	TRBJ1-6	CASKTGDSPLHF	TGTGCCAGCAAGACGGGAGATTCACCCCTCCACTTT
-	-	TRBV7-2	TRBJ1-1	CASSAQVGNTEAFF	TGTGCCAGCAGCGCCCAGGTGGGGAACACTGAAGCTTTCTTT
-	TRBD1	TRBV11-2	TRBJ2-1	CASSSPWGQGNNEQFF	TGTGCCAGCAGCTCACCCTGGGGACAGGGGAACAATGAGCAGTTCTTC
-	-	TRBV12-5	TRBJ1-5	CASGLVTGVDNQPQHF	TGTGCTAGTGGTTTGGTTACGGGGGTAGACAATCAGCCCCAGCATTTT
-	-	TRBV29-1	TRBJ2-2	CSAMSQAVTGELFF	TGCAGCGCCATGTCACAAGCGGTGACCGGGGAGCTGTTTTTT
-	-	TRBV27	TRBJ2-5	CASSLPKETQYF	TGTGCCAGCAGTTTACCTAAAGAGACCCAGTACTTC
-	TRBD1	TRBV27	TRBJ1-2	CASSQTGVSVGYTF	TGTGCCAGCAGCCAGACAGGGGTTTCGGTGGGCTACACCTTC
-	TRBD2	TRBV18	TRBJ2-1	CASSWMGLAGNEQFF	TGTGCCAGCTCGTGGATGGGACTAGCGGGCAATGAGCAGTTCTTC
-	-	TRBV11-2	TRBJ1-2	CASSGPIQGYGYTF	TGTGCCAGCAGCGGCCCCATCCAGGGCTATGGCTACACCTTC
-	-	TRBV6-5	TRBJ1-6	CASSSETELNSPLHF	TGTGCCAGCAGTTCCGAGACAGAACTAAATTCACCCCTCCACTTT
-	TRBD1	TRBV7-6	TRBJ1-6	CASSLVSRGNSPLHF	TGTGCCAGCAGCTTAGTAAGCAGGGGGAATTCACCCCTCCACTTT
many	TRBD2	TRBV7-3	TRBJ2-5	CASSLSGGQETQYF	TGTGCCAGCAGCTTAAGCGGGGGGCAAGAGACCCAGTACTTC
few	-	TRBV2	TRBJ1-1	CASSNQGWTEAFF	TGTGCCAGCAGCAATCAGGGGTGGACTGAAGCTTTCTTT
-	TRBD1	TRBV4-1	TRBJ1-2	CASTPMGDRGSYGYTF	TGCGCCAGCACCCCAATGGGGGACAGGGGGAGCTATGGCTACACCTTC
-	-	TRBV4-1	TRBJ1-1	CASSLTSGGMDTEAFF	TGCGCCAGCAGTCTTACTAGCGGGGGCATGGACACTGAAGCTTTCTTT
-	-	TRBV5-1	TRBJ1-5	CASSQGIRDSRNQPQHF	TGCGCCAGCAGCCAGGGTATCAGGGATAGTCGGAATCAGCCCCAGCATTTT
-	TRBD2	TRBV9	TRBJ2-1	CASSGGGDSHSEQFF	TGTGCCAGCAGCGGGGGAGGGGACTCCCATTCTGAGCAGTTCTTC
-	TRBD1	TRBV19	TRBJ1-2	CASSIVPGQVHGYTF	TGTGCCAGTAGTATAGTCCCCGGACAGGTCCATGGCTACACCTTC
-	TRBD1	TRBV19	TRBJ1-4	CASSEGQGEINEKLFF	TGTGCCAGTAGTGAGGGACAGGGGGAAATTAATGAAAAACTGTTTTTT
once	-	TRBV19	TRBJ1-5	CASSIEGFSNQPQHF	TGTGCCAGTAGTATTGAGGGCTTCAGCAATCAGCCCCAGCATTTT
-	-	TRBV21-1	TRBJ1-4	CASSKTGTNEKLFF	TGTGCCAGCAGCAAGACAGGGACTAATGAAAAACTGTTTTTT
few	-	TRBV2	TRBJ1-1	CASRTGPTVMNTEAFF	TGTGCCAGCAGGACAGGTCCGACTGTTATGAACACTGAAGCTTTCTTT
-	-	TRBV6-2/TRBV6-3	TRBJ2-3	CASSSAQAGTDTQYF	TGTGCCAGCAGTTCGGCTCAGGCCGGCACAGATACGCAGTATTTT
few	TRBD1	TRBV2	TRBJ1-1	CASIPRTGRNTEAFF	TGTGCCAGCATACCTCGGACAGGGAGGAACACTGAAGCTTTCTTT
-	TRBD1	TRBV2	TRBJ1-1	CASSEAGQGKFEAFF	TGTGCCAGCAGTGAAGCGGGACAGGGGAAGTTCGAAGCTTTCTTT
-	-	TRBV5-6	TRBJ1-4	CASTFGILNEKLFF	TGTGCCAGCACCTTCGGGATATTAAATGAAAAACTGTTTTTT
-	-	TRBV19	TRBJ1-2	CASSFSGEGGYTF	TGTGCCAGTAGCTTCTCAGGGGAAGGGGGCTACACCTTC
-	TRBD2	TRBV24-1	TRBJ2-1	CATSDTAGGQYNEQFF	TGTGCCACCAGTGACACTGCGGGGGGCCAATACAATGAGCAGTTCTTC